This record concerns one T cell receptor (beta chain) sequence. Antigen specificity is unknown. Germline CDR1 reads DFQATT; CDR2 reads SNEGSKA (reference sequence). J was trimmed by 11 bases and V by 5 bases; bases with no gene match: 20. There are 16 residues in the CDR3. The data originate from a study of post-analysis software for immune sequencing data. Study-wide findings and caveats: About 5 TRBV segments were more frequent in patients than controls; TRBV5-6, TRBV5-1 and TRBV20-1 belonged to this group. The normalized Chao1 diversity of multiple sclerosis patients was significantly lower than that of controls.

Unique molecular identifiers featured in each of the TCR beta cDNA libraries. TCRdb passed the PCR reads through MiXCR, listing each CDR3 protein once. The sample includes some 260,000 distinct CDR3 sequences, 36% of them seen just once. Sequenced sample: blood. This sequence originates from a girl aged 5 to 17 with multiple sclerosis. The chain recombines TRBV20-1 with TRBJ2-5; 10 bases agree with TRBD2. The CDR3 protein is CSAADQAGGALYGQYF. The CDR3 nucleotides read TGCAGTGCTGCCGATCAAGCGGGAGGGGCACTTTACGGGCAGTACTTC.